These T cell receptor beta chains were read from a single sample in a study of CD8+CD57+ T cells in acquired aplastic anemia. TCRdb reanalysed the reads using MiXCR and keeps one entry per CDR3 protein. Of about 190,000 distinct CDR3 sequences listed, around 50% are singletons. The source material was sorted CD4+, CD8+, or CD8+CD57+ T cells (not recorded which) from PBMCs. The receptors were sampled from a human donor in good health, serving as a control. The CDR3 runs from the conserved cysteine through the conserved F or W. Fields, in order: D gene, V gene, clone size, J gene, CDR3 protein, CDR3 DNA. D genes are given only for firm matches. Clone sizes are given selectively: once, few, many, or a class where the clone is expanded.

>-|TRBV19|many|TRBJ1-4
CASSIGLQGLNEKLFF
TGTGCCAGTAGTATAGGCCTACAGGGCCTGAATGAAAAACTGTTTTTT
>-|TRBV30|many|TRBJ2-7
CAWSRDPYEQYF
TGTGCCTGGAGTCGGGATCCCTACGAGCAGTACTTC
>-|TRBV12-3/TRBV12-4|-|TRBJ1-2
CASTSHRGYGYTF
TGTGCCAGCACAAGCCATCGGGGCTATGGCTACACCTTC
>-|TRBV10-3|-|TRBJ1-5
CAISDGHVNQPQHF
TGTGCCATCAGTGATGGGCACGTCAATCAGCCCCAGCATTTT
>TRBD2|TRBV10-2|-|TRBJ2-7
CASSAEGLAGNEQYF
TGCGCCAGCAGTGCTGAAGGACTAGCGGGAAACGAGCAGTACTTC
>TRBD1|TRBV19|-|TRBJ1-2
CASSIGGTGGGYTF
TGTGCCAGTAGTATCGGCGGGACAGGTGGGGGCTACACCTTC
>-|TRBV29-1|many|TRBJ2-5
CSVGTAQETQYF
TGCAGCGTGGGGACGGCCCAAGAGACCCAGTACTTC
>-|TRBV10-1|-|TRBJ1-6
CASSNDNSPLHF
TGCGCCAGCAGCAACGACAACTCACCCCTCCACTTT
>-|TRBV2|few|TRBJ1-5
CASSDSAYNQPQHF
TGTGCCAGCAGTGACAGCGCATACAATCAGCCCCAGCATTTT
>-|TRBV10-3|-|TRBJ1-5
CASRTGSQPQHF
TGTGCCAGCAGAACCGGAAGTCAGCCCCAGCATTTT
>-|TRBV3-1|many|TRBJ1-6
CASSWAPMSNSPLHF
TGTGCCAGCAGTTGGGCCCCTATGAGCAATTCACCCCTCCACTTT
>-|TRBV3-1|-|TRBJ2-1
CASSPGGAGRNNEQFF
TGTGCCAGCAGCCCTGGGGGGGCGGGGAGGAACAATGAGCAGTTCTTC
>TRBD1|TRBV30|-|TRBJ1-2
CAWRSTGGGYTF
TGTGCCTGGAGATCAACAGGGGGTGGCTACACCTTC
>-|TRBV5-4|-|TRBJ1-4
CASGSQGGSNEKLFF
TGTGCCAGCGGCTCACAAGGAGGATCAAATGAAAAACTGTTTTTT
>TRBD2|TRBV24-1|-|TRBJ2-5
CATSAGGRPETQYF
TGTGCCACCAGTGCGGGGGGGCGTCCAGAGACCCAGTACTTC
>TRBD1|TRBV10-3|many|TRBJ1-2
CAISAGTVDGYTF
TGTGCCATCAGCGCGGGGACAGTCGATGGCTACACCTTC
>TRBD2|TRBV20-1|-|TRBJ2-7
CSARTGLDYEQYF
TGCAGTGCTAGGACGGGACTAGACTACGAGCAGTACTTC
>-|TRBV7-2|few|TRBJ1-2
CASSLNRDLYGYTF
TGTGCCAGCAGCTTAAACCGAGACCTTTATGGCTACACCTTC
>TRBD2|TRBV15|-|TRBJ2-7
CAPRGTSGGYEQYF
TGTGCCCCCAGAGGGACTAGCGGGGGATACGAGCAGTACTTC
>-|TRBV5-1|-|TRBJ1-1
CASSLETPTEAFF
TGCGCCAGCAGCTTGGAGACACCGACTGAAGCTTTCTTT
>-|TRBV7-9|-|TRBJ2-7
CASSPGTNSYEQYF
TGTGCCAGCAGCCCCGGCACTAATTCTTACGAGCAGTACTTC
>TRBD1|TRBV27|-|TRBJ1-2
CASSFGTGEHYGYTF
TGTGCCAGCAGTTTCGGGACAGGGGAACACTATGGCTACACCTTC
>-|TRBV5-1|-|TRBJ1-2
CASSSTEFYGYTF
TGTGCCAGCAGCTCGACAGAATTCTATGGCTACACCTTC
>TRBD1|TRBV29-1|-|TRBJ1-2
CSVDSPGQVANYGYTF
TGCAGCGTTGACTCTCCCGGACAGGTAGCTAACTATGGCTACACCTTC
>TRBD1|TRBV7-2|-|TRBJ1-6
CASSPQGAVSPLHF
TGTGCCAGCAGCCCACAGGGGGCGGTTTCACCCCTCCACTTT
>-|TRBV2|-|TRBJ1-3
CASSGNSNTIYF
TGTGCCAGCAGTGGGAACAGCAACACCATATATTTT
>-|TRBV19|-|TRBJ1-2
CASTTSVANYGYTF
TGTGCCAGTACTACCTCCGTCGCTAACTATGGCTACACCTTC
>TRBD2|TRBV7-2|many|TRBJ2-3
CASSLGTRADTQYF
TGTGCCAGCAGCCTTGGGACTAGGGCAGATACGCAGTATTTT
>TRBD2|TRBV9|many|TRBJ2-2
CASTTSALFTGELFF
TGTGCCAGCACAACTAGCGCACTCTTCACCGGGGAGCTGTTTTTT
>-|TRBV20-1|many|TRBJ2-3
CSAKTNRGNTDTQYF
TGCAGTGCTAAAACTAATCGGGGGAATACAGATACGCAGTATTTT
>-|TRBV18|-|TRBJ1-6
CASSPIDSNNSPLHF
TGTGCCAGCTCACCAATTGACAGCAATAATTCACCCCTCCACTTT
>-|TRBV9|few|TRBJ2-5
CASSVVRGSRGFQETQYF
TGTGCCAGCAGCGTAGTGAGGGGGTCTAGGGGGTTTCAAGAGACCCAGTACTTC
>TRBD1|TRBV7-8|many|TRBJ2-7
CASSSRRTGPGYYEQYF
TGTGCCAGCAGCTCCCGTCGGACAGGCCCAGGTTACTACGAGCAGTACTTC
>TRBD1|TRBV27|many|TRBJ1-1
CASSDREGKAFF
TGTGCCAGCAGCGACAGGGAAGGTAAAGCTTTCTTT
>TRBD2|TRBV20-1|-|TRBJ2-2
CSARGGGGTGELFF
TGCAGTGCCCGGGGCGGGGGGGGTACCGGGGAGCTGTTTTTT
>-|TRBV10-3|-|TRBJ2-7
CATQQGTYEQHF
TGTGCCACCCAACAGGGAACCTACGAGCAGCACTTC
>TRBD1|TRBV12-3/TRBV12-4|-|TRBJ2-7
CASSSLGQIYNERFF
TGTGCCAGCAGCTCTTTGGGACAGATCTACAATGAGCGGTTCTTC
>TRBD1|TRBV20-1|few|TRBJ2-5
CSATLWGTGANQPQYF
TGCAGTGCCACTTTGTGGGGGACAGGGGCAAATCAGCCCCAGTACTTC
>TRBD1|TRBV7-2|many|TRBJ1-2
CASSLAVTGGNYGYTF
TGTGCCAGCAGCTTAGCTGTTACAGGGGGGAACTATGGCTACACCTTC
>TRBD1|TRBV19|-|TRBJ2-5
CASSTTGLKTQYF
TGTGCCAGTTCGACGACAGGGTTAAAGACCCAGTACTTC